These T cell receptor beta chains were read from a single sample in a study of blood T cell repertoires in COVID-19. Clones were sequenced by immunoSEQ multiplex PCR, and TCRdb holds only the in-frame ones, with some missing. The sample includes roughly 280,000 clones, roughly nine tenths of them seen just once. Sample: peripheral blood. The receptors shown here come from a middle-aged man with active or convalescent COVID-19. Each CDR3 is given with its conserved first and last residue. D genes are given only for firm matches. The listing skips clone size in some rows; elsewhere it reads once, few, many or a size class.

abundance	len	d_gene	v_gene	j_gene	CDR3nt	CDR3aa
-	13	-	TRBV5-1	TRBJ1-1	TGCGCCAGCAGCCTGCCCGAGAGCCCTGAAGCTTTCTTT	CASSLPESPEAFF
-	16	-	TRBV7-6	TRBJ2-2	TGTGCCAGCAGTTTTTCCTATAGCGGTAACACCGGGGAGCTGTTTTTT	CASSFSYSGNTGELFF
-	17	TRBD1	TRBV28	TRBJ1-4	TGTGCCAGCAGTTTCTTCCCCCGGACAGGGGAGAATGAAAAACTGTTTTTT	CASSFFPRTGENEKLFF
-	15	-	TRBV7-9	TRBJ2-3	TGTGCCAGCAGCCCCCCGGGGAGGCAAGCAGATACGCAGTATTTT	CASSPPGRQADTQYF
-	12	-	TRBV7-9	TRBJ2-1	TGTGCCAGCAGCCCGACGGGGGATGAGCAGTTCTTC	CASSPTGDEQFF
-	14	TRBD1	TRBV3-1/TRBV3-2	TRBJ2-5	TGTGCCAGCAGCCATGCACAGGGGGCCGGGACCCAGTACTTC	CASSHAQGAGTQYF
-	15	TRBD1	TRBV5-5	TRBJ1-2	TGTGCCAGCAGCTTGGGACAGGGCCTACTTTATGGCTACACCTTC	CASSLGQGLLYGYTF
-	14	TRBD1	TRBV10-1	TRBJ2-7	TGCGCCAGCAGATCCGACAGGGACCCCTACGAGCAGTACTTC	CASRSDRDPYEQYF
once	15	TRBD2	TRBV7-9	TRBJ2-1	TGTGCCAGCAGCTCTAAAGCGGGAGTGTGGAATGAGCAGTTCTTC	CASSSKAGVWNEQFF
-	15	TRBD2	TRBV5-1	TRBJ2-1	TGCGCCAGCAGCTTCGGACTAGCGGGAGCAGATGAGCAGTTCTTC	CASSFGLAGADEQFF
-	16	TRBD2	TRBV3-1/TRBV3-2	TRBJ2-5	TGTGCCAGCAGCCAAGGGGGACTACCCTTGGGAGAGACCCAGTACTTC	CASSQGGLPLGETQYF
-	15	TRBD2	TRBV7-9	TRBJ2-1	TGTGCCAGCAGCTTAGTAACTAGCGGGAGATCGGAGCAGTTCTTC	CASSLVTSGRSEQFF
-	12	TRBD1	TRBV12-3/TRBV12-4	TRBJ1-2	TGTGCCAGCAGCGGGACAGGGACTGGCTACACCTTC	CASSGTGTGYTF
once	15	TRBD2	TRBV6-4	TRBJ2-3	TGTGCCAGCAGGAGCTGGGAGGGTAGCACAGATACGCAGTATTTT	CASRSWEGSTDTQYF
-	15	TRBD1	TRBV5-4	TRBJ1-2	TGTGCCAGCAGCTTGAACAGGGGGTTGGACTATGGCTACACCTTC	CASSLNRGLDYGYTF
-	13	TRBD1	TRBV28	TRBJ1-2	TGTGCCAGCAGACCGGGACAGACCTATGGCTACACCTTC	CASRPGQTYGYTF
-	14	TRBD2	TRBV11-3	TRBJ2-3	TGTGCCAGCAGCCTAGGGACTAGCGAGGATACGCAGTATTTT	CASSLGTSEDTQYF
-	15	TRBD1	TRBV5-1	TRBJ1-4	TGCGCCAGCAGCCTCGGGGGACAGGGGGGTGAAAAACTGTTTTTT	CASSLGGQGGEKLFF
once	13	-	TRBV18	TRBJ2-3	TGTGCCAGCTCACCCAGATCCCCAGATACGCAGTATTTT	CASSPRSPDTQYF
-	14	-	TRBV5-5	TRBJ2-2	TGTGCCAGCAGCTTGGGAGGGGGTACCGGGGAGCTGTTTTTT	CASSLGGGTGELFF
-	14	TRBD2	TRBV2	TRBJ2-5	TGTGCCAGCAGCCCTCGGACTAGCGAGGAGACCCAGTACTTC	CASSPRTSEETQYF
-	14	TRBD1	TRBV5-1	TRBJ1-1	TGCGCCAGCAGCTTCGGGACAGGGGCGCACGAAGCTTTCTTT	CASSFGTGAHEAFF
once	17	-	TRBV6-1	TRBJ1-5	TGTGCCAGCAGTGCGTCCCTCTTCACCACGCGGTCTCAGCCCCAGCATTTT	CASSASLFTTRSQPQHF